This TCR beta chain was obtained from a study of control samples from healthy donors and cancer patients. Germline assignment: CDR1 MNHNS and CDR2 SASEGT. The CDR3 contains 13 residues. Trimming left V 2 bases short and J 4 bases short, with 6 bases between. The assay was immunoSEQ multiplex PCR, and TCRdb's table has in-frame clones only and misses some. This sample has more than 80,000 clones, with more than 85% found just once. The genes are TRBV6-1 and TRBJ2-1, with D hard to call. The source of this sequence is a man younger than 35 in good health. What was sequenced was blood. The CDR3 coding sequence is TGTGCCAGCAGTGAACTCTGGTACAATGAGCAGTTCTTC. The encoded protein is CASSELWYNEQFF.